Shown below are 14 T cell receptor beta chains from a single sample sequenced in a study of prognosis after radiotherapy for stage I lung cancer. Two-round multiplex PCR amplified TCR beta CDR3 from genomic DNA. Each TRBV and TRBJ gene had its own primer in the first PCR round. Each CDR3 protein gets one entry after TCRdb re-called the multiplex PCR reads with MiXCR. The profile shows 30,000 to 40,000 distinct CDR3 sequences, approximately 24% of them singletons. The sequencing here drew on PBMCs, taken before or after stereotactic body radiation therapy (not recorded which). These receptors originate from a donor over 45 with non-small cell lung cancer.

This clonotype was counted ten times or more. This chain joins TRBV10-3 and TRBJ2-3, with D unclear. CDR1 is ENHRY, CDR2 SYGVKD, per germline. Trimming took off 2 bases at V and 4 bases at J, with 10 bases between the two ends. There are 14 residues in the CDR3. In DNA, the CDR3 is TGTGCCATCAGTGAGCCCCGGTTGTCAGATACGCAGTATTTT. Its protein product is CAISEPRLSDTQYF.

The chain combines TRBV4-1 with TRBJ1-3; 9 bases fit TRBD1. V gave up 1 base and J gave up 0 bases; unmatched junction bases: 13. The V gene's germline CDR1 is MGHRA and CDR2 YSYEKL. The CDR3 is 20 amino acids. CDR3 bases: TGCGCCAGCAGCCAAGGACTCCGGGACAGGGTTCTTAACTCTGGAAACACCATATATTTT. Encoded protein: CASSQGLRDRVLNSGNTIYF.

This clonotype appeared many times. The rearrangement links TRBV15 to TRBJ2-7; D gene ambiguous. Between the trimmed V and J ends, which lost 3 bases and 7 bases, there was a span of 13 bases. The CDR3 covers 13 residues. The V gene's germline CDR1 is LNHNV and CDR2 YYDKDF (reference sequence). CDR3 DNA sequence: TGTGCCACCAGCAGGAGGCTAGTTCCGGAGCAGTACTTC. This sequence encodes CATSRRLVPEQYF.

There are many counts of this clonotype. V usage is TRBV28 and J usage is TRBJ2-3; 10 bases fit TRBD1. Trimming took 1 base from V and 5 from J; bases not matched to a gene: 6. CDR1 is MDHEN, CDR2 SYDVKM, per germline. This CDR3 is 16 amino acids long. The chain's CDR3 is CASSLFGQGGRDTQYF. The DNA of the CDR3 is TGTGCCAGCAGTTTATTCGGACAGGGGGGTCGAGATACGCAGTATTTT.

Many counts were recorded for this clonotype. The CDR3 protein is CASSLVGVDQPQHF. The DNA of the CDR3 is TGTGCCAGCAGCTTAGTGGGCGTAGATCAGCCCCAGCATTTT. The rearrangement joins TRBV11-2 to TRBJ1-5; D remains ambiguous. The V and J ends lost 1 base and 5 bases respectively, with 9 bases between them. CDR3 length: 14 residues. Per germline, CDR1 SGHAT and CDR2 FQNNGV.

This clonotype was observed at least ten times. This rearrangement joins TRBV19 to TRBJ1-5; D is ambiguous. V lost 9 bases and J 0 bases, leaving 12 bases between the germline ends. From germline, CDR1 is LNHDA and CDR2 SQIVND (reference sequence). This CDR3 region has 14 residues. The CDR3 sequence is CASGSQSSNQPQHF. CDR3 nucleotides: TGTGCCAGCGGATCCCAAAGTAGCAATCAGCCCCAGCATTTT.

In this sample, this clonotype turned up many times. The CDR3 DNA is TGCGCCAGCAGCTTGGTGCTAGACCCCTACAATGAGCAGTTCTTC. It specifies CASSLVLDPYNEQFF. The chain links TRBV5-1 to TRBJ2-1, with D unresolved. The ends were cut back, 0 bases at V and 2 bases at J, with 9 bases in the middle. Germline CDR1 SGHRS, CDR2 YFSETQ. The CDR3 spans 15 residues.

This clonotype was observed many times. The CDR3 region is CASSLGVQGAYEQYF. The CDR3 DNA reads as TGTGCCAGCAGCTTAGGCGTGCAGGGGGCCTACGAGCAGTACTTC. The V call is TRBV7-8, the J call TRBJ2-7; TRBD1 aligns across 7 bases. Germline loops: CDR1 SGHVS, CDR2 FQNEAQ. V lost 1 base to trimming and J lost 2 bases; unmatched junction nucleotides: 5. This CDR3 has 15 residues.

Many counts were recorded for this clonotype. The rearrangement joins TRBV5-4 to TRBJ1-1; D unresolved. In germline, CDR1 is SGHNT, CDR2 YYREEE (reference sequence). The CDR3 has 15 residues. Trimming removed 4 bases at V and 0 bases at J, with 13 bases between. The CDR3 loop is CASSPDLAMNTEAFF. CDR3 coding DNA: TGTGCCAGCAGCCCCGACCTTGCCATGAACACTGAAGCTTTCTTT.

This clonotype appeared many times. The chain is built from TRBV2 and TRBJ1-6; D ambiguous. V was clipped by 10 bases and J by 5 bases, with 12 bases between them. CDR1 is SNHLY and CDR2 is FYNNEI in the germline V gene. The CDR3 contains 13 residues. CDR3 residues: CANQKADNSPLHF. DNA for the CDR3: TGTGCCAACCAGAAGGCCGATAATTCACCCCTCCACTTT.

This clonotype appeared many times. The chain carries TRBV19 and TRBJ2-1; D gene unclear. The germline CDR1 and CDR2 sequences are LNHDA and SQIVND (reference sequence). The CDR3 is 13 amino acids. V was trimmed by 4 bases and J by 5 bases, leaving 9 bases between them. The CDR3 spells CASSTYRDNEQFF. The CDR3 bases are TGTGCCAGTAGTACGTACAGAGACAATGAGCAGTTCTTC.

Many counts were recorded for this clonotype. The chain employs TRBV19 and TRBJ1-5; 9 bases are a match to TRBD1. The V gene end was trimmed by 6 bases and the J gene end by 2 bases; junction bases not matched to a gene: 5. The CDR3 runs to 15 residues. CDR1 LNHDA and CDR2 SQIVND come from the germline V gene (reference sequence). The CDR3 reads CASRPRDRGNQPQHF. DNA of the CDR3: TGTGCCAGTAGACCCCGGGACAGGGGCAATCAGCCCCAGCATTTT. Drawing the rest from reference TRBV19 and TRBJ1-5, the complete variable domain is DGGITQSPKYLFRKEGQNVTLSCEQNLNHDAMYWYRQDPGQGLRLIYYSQIVNDFQKGDIAEGYSVSREKKESFPLTVTSAQKNPTAFYLCASRPRDRGNQPQHFGDGTRLSIL.

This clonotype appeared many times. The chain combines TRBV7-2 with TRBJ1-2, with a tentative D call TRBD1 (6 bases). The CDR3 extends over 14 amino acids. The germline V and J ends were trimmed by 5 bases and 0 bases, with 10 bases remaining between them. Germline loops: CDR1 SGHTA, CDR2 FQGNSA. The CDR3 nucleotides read TGTGCCAGCAGCCACAGGGTACCTAACTATGGCTACACCTTC. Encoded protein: CASSHRVPNYGYTF.

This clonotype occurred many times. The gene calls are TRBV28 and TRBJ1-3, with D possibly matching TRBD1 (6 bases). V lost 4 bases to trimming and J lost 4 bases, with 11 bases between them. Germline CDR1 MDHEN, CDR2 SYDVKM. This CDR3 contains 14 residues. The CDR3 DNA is TGTGCCAGCAGTTGGGGGCGTGTGGGAAACACCATATATTTT. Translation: CASSWGRVGNTIYF.